The clone carrying this T cell receptor beta chain is deemed medium-sized. Its antigen is unknown. One entry per CDR3 protein, called by TCRdb with MiXCR from the reads. Here the sample spans fewer than 3,000 distinct CDR3 sequences, 25% to 35% being singletons. The sample is drawn from a study of lung T cells in sarcoidosis with Löfgren's syndrome. Study-wide background: Löfgren's syndrome patients were the main repertoire analysis focus. Overall study findings and caveats: TRAV12-1 preferentially paired with TRBV2, with homologous CDR3s. The most expanded V genes in Löfgren's patients were reportedly TRAV12-1 and TRBV2.

The CDR3 spans 15 residues. CDR1 and CDR2 (germline): MDHEN, SYDVKM. J lost 7 bases, V lost 4 bases, and 10 bases had no gene match. The chain combines TRBV28 with TRBJ2-3, with 8 bases that match TRBD1. The receptor comes from a human donor with sarcoidosis (Löfgren's syndrome or another form), or a control subject (not recorded which). The source material was CD4+ T cells from bronchoalveolar lavage. This CDR3 is CASSSPGTGSYTQYF. The CDR3 DNA is TGTGCCAGCAGTTCCCCCGGGACAGGCAGCTATACGCAGTATTTT.